Listed here are 9 T cell receptor beta chains from one sample, sequenced in a study of T-cell reconstitution after alpha-beta-depleted transplantation in children (dated by TCRdb to about 2016). The library was prepared using PCR. This sample was sequenced with an Illumina HiSeq 2500. To normalize quantification of the TCRbeta repertoire, the TCR libraries were built with molecular barcoding that relied on unique molecular identifiers. TCRdb trimmed public reads at Q25 via fastp, called clones via MiXCR and kept in-frame beta chains. One record per CDR3 amino acid sequence lists the most common genes and DNA. For this sample there are a few hundred thousand distinct CDR3 sequences; 10% appear just once. In total, the top ten clones hold less than 2.5% of the sample. The material sequenced was PBMCs from the stem cell graft donor, taken from the stem cell graft. All receptors come from a human donor who donated a stem cell graft to a child with acute lymphoblastic leukemia.

The chain combines TRBV7-2 with TRBJ2-1, with 15 bases matching TRBD2. The CDR3 spans 16 residues. Germline V CDR1 and CDR2: SGHTA, FQGNSA. CDR3 amino acids: CPGSPRTSGRVDEQFF. The DNA for the CDR3 is TGTCCCGGCAGCCCGCGGACTAGCGGGAGGGTGGATGAGCAGTTCTTC.

This clonotype was seen only a few times. The CDR3: CASSLNWPQHF. CDR3 in DNA: TGTGCCAGCAGCCTTAATTGGCCCCAGCATTTT. The chain combines TRBV28 with TRBJ1-5; D is undetermined. Germline CDR1 MDHEN, CDR2 SYDVKM. V dropped 6 bases and J dropped 9 bases, with 9 bases sitting between them. The CDR3 consists of 11 residues.

The chain couples TRBV5-1 to TRBJ1-5; D unresolved. Between the trimmed V and J ends, which lost 4 bases and 5 bases, there was a span of 10 bases. The CDR3 contains 13 residues. Germline loops: CDR1 SGHRS, CDR2 YFSETQ. In DNA, the CDR3 is TGCGCCAGCAGCACCTACTATGATCAGCCCCAGCATTTT. Protein sequence: CASSTYYDQPQHF.

The chain combines TRBV6-2 or TRBV6-3 with TRBJ2-7; D not certain. V lost 6 bases and J 3 bases, leaving 15 bases between the germline ends. There are 14 residues in the CDR3. Per the germline V gene, CDR1 is MNHEY and CDR2 is SVGEGT. CDR3 protein: CASRISGPYYEQYF. Written as DNA, the CDR3 is TGTGCCAGCAGGATATCTGGACCATACTACGAGCAGTACTTC.

The chain employs TRBV5-1 and TRBJ1-1; D is uncertain. The CDR3 totals 15 residues. V lost 3 bases and J 2 bases, leaving 14 bases between the germline ends. CDR1 and CDR2 (germline): SGHRS, YFSETQ. The CDR3 region is CASSWGGRSNTEAFF. CDR3 DNA: TGCGCCAGCAGCTGGGGAGGCAGGTCAAACACTGAAGCTTTCTTT.

V and J are TRBV4-1 and TRBJ2-5, with D unclear. The V gene's germline CDR1 is MGHRA and CDR2 YSYEKL. The CDR3 is 15 residues long. Trimming pared 1 base from V and 1 base from J, leaving 10 bases between. CDR3 DNA sequence: TGCGCCAGCAGCCAAGTATTTCGGAGCCAAGAGACCCAGTACTTC. It is translated as CASSQVFRSQETQYF.

At least ten counts were recorded for this clonotype. The chain employs TRBV5-1 and TRBJ2-1; D could derive from TRBD1 or TRBD2 (6 bases each). The CDR3 length is 18 residues. The V end lost 0 bases, the J end lost 0 bases, and 16 bases lay between the germline ends. Germline V gene sequence: CDR1 SGHRS, CDR2 YFSETQ. CDR3: CASSLARGLSSSYNEQFF. The CDR3 DNA follows: TGCGCCAGCAGCTTGGCCAGGGGACTGTCCAGCTCCTACAATGAGCAGTTCTTC.

This rearrangement joins TRBV6-1 to TRBJ2-1; D tentatively reads TRBD1 or TRBD2 (5 bases each). The V end was cut by 4 bases, the J end by 7 bases, with 8 bases between. CDR1 is MNHNS and CDR2 is SASEGT in the germline V gene. The CDR3 consists of 12 residues. CDR3 coding DNA: TGTGCCAGCAGTGCGTGGGGGAATGAGCAGTTCTTC. Translating it yields CASSAWGNEQFF.

The rearrangement joins TRBV4-3 to TRBJ2-5; 8 bases line up with TRBD2. The CDR3 covers 16 residues. V shed 4 bases and J 4 bases; nucleotides not matched to a gene: 11. Germline V gene lookup returns CDR1 LGHNA and CDR2 YSLEER. CDR3 bases: TGCGCCAGCAGCCCCTCTTCCGGGAGGGTGGGAGAGACCCAGTACTTC. Encoded protein: CASSPSSGRVGETQYF.